Described below is a single T cell receptor beta chain sequence and its context. The table lists this clonotype with many counts. It has no known antigen specificity. Nothing much larger sits one base from this clone, and base qualities are not available. These data originate in a study of regulatory T cells in long-lasting Graves disease (TCRdb year 2021). Describing the broader study: Newly diagnosed Graves' disease patients had taken antithyroid drugs for less than 3 months. Patients with persistent Graves' disease were compared with patients with newly diagnosed Graves' disease using TCR sequencing and RNA sequencing of peripheral blood. The study was conducted in China and was registered as a clinical trial. A total of 33 samples were covered by TCR sequencing, comprising roughly 13 persistent and around 20 newly diagnosed Graves' disease patients.

Library construction relied on multiplex PCR. Sequencer: Illumina HiSeq 4000. CDR3 regions were amplified by Arm-PCR with iRepertoire HTBI primers to construct TCR beta libraries. Before sequencing, the PCR products underwent gel purification. Per the original workflow: Gene usage analysis of CDR3 amino acid clonotypes used the 55 to 65 TRBV and approximately 13 TRBJ segments found across samples. COPE and FqMerger were used to merge filtered high-quality paired reads into contigs. BLAST was used to align contigs to IMGT TRBV, TRBD and TRBJ reference genes, and CDR3 was defined according to IMGT. Any clonotype with a frequency above 0.1% was classified as a highly expanded clone. Shannon entropy served as the measure of repertoire diversity, while the Gini coefficient captured V-J evenness. Clonotypes shared by more than one individual were considered public. TCRdb itself trimmed the public reads at Q25 with fastp, ran MiXCR and retained productive beta chains. Rows matching on CDR3 protein sequence are summarized as one entry with the most common DNA and genes. The V and J calls here are based on TCRdb, not the publication. For this sample the table gives around 480,000 distinct CDR3 sequences, of which 15% to 20% were detected only once. The ten top clones hold 10% to 15% of the sample.

Overall study outcomes, separate from this receptor: Compared with newly diagnosed patients, persistent Graves' disease patients had lower TCR Shannon entropy and fewer highly expanded clones, which suggests clonal expansion. Sequencing and analysis were restricted to the TCR beta chain. Peripheral blood alone was examined, since thyroid tissue, which constituted the primary lesion, could not be accessed. As a limitation, the authors acknowledged that the small sample size may reduce accuracy. More public clonotypes were shared among persistent patients (roughly 3,000) than among newly diagnosed patients (more than 950). Persistent disease showed preferential use of TRBV28, TRBJ1-2 and TRBJ2-5, whereas newly diagnosed disease favored TRBV20-1 and TRBJ2-1.

Taken from cysteine to phenylalanine, the CDR3 has 17 residues. Only CDR3 DNA remains: 51 bases, in frame from the first base. For CDR1 and CDR2, the germline V gene lists SGHAT and FQNNGV. Trimming removed 5 bases from V and 6 bases from J; the gene matches leave 11 bases unexplained. According to the study, the label for this sample's time point signals: newly diagnosed GD, antithyroid drugs for less than 3 months. For both TCR sequencing and RNA sequencing, RNA was extracted from PBMCs using TRIzol. The diagnosis of Graves' disease was made according to American Thyroid Association guidelines. Patients were recruited from an endocrinology department in Xi'an, China. Each patient gave roughly 10 milliliters of peripheral blood, collected in an EDTA anticoagulant tube. PBMCs were isolated by Ficoll Paque Plus density gradient separation without further T cell sorting. RNA quality was checked with an Agilent 2100 Bioanalyzer and agarose gel, and concentration with a NanoDrop 2000.

This same sample was also taken into another study, of T cells in Graves' hyperthyroidism and ophthalmopathy. Taken from the second paper: A patient counted as having stable Graves' hyperthyroidism if no progression to ophthalmopathy occurred over 18 months of follow-up. Hyperthyroidism patients were newly diagnosed, had a disease duration of under 2 months, and were aged 18 to 65 years. The study excluded patients with uncontrolled infections, other autoimmune diseases, pregnancy or lactation. Diagnoses were based on clinical symptoms, serum thyroxine and TRAb, thyroid ultrasound and orbital computed tomography. A first-round RT-PCR of the TCR CDR3 used the HTBI primer set with the Qiagen OneStep RT-PCR kit. Most expanded thyroid clonotypes (frequency above 0.001) were also found in blood, which suggests that blood repertoires may mirror thyroid immune responses. In cross-validation, a model built on a 13 V-J signature told ophthalmopathy apart from stable hyperthyroidism with approximately 90% sensitivity and roughly 81% specificity, and in testing the same model reached 80%/75%. In validation, the model predicted progression to ophthalmopathy with just under 71% sensitivity and approximately 78% specificity, a median of 6.5 months before onset. To identify TCR V-J signatures that set the groups apart, the researchers used a discovery cohort of about a hundred patients, made up of 43 with Graves' ophthalmopathy and about 60 with stable Graves' hyperthyroidism. Whether ophthalmopathy could be predicted prospectively was tested in an independent validation cohort made up of some 20 hyperthyroidism patients plus 17 patients who later progressed to ophthalmopathy. For training and testing, the 80 to 100 patients in the discovery cohort were randomly divided in a 7:3 ratio. In addition, the study compared T-cell repertoires in thyroid tissue and in blood from several Graves' hyperthyroidism patients. Following sampling, methimazole starting at 30 mg daily was given to hyperthyroidism patients, and high-dose intravenous methylprednisolone was given to ophthalmopathy patients. Libraries were constructed in a second round of multiplex PCR, after which size selection and purification were performed. Paired-end sequencing of the libraries was performed with 100 bp reads on an Illumina HiSeq2000. SOAPnuke was used to process the raw data, removing reads that contained adapters or uncalled bases, had a mean Phred below 15, or lacked an exact match to the constant primer or identifier. COPE v1.2.5 was used to merge the high-quality paired reads, and each unique nucleotide sequence was defined as a clonotype. MiTCR v1.1 was used to align clonotypes to the IMGT TRBV, TRBD and TRBJ reference segments. The analysis was restricted to V-J combinations with a frequency above 0.0001, which together covered approximately 99% of the repertoires. The TCS score was defined as F50 (clonal expansion) divided by E x V (chaos), with BLOSUM62-based TCRdist calculated between CDR3 peptides within each V-J. Welch's t-statistics and random forest reduced roughly 500 V-J features to fewer than 15, which were used in a naive Bayes classifier (R e1071). Sample size was not statistically predetermined, and blinding of investigators to group allocation was not performed. TCR Vbeta CDR3 sequencing of 120 to 150 peripheral blood samples (over 40 ophthalmopathy, 75 to 85 hyperthyroidism and approximately 17 progressor patients) is reported in the paper.

Sample: peripheral blood mononuclear cells (PBMCs), taken at new diagnosis, from a patient treated with antithyroid drugs. The TCR sequence derives from a middle-aged man with Graves disease. Donor details come from another sample of the same person, matched by shared clones. The rearranged chain carries TRBV11-2 and TRBJ2-1; TRBD2 matches 12 bases in the middle. Here the CDR3 is given as CASSPPSGRARVNEQFF. DNA sequence: TGTGCCAGCAGCCCACCTAGCGGGAGGGCCCGAGTCAATGAGCAGTTCTTC.